These 16 T cell receptor beta chains share one sample of origin, sequenced in a study of cytomegalovirus exposure and HLA in healthy donors. 60 Vbeta and 13 Jbeta primers were used in PCR. Here immunoSEQ multiplex PCR was the method, and the copy in TCRdb shows in-frame clones only, minus some. Its listing shows tens of thousands of clones. Source material: PBMCs. The source is a male donor in good health and CMV-seronegative.

This chain joins TRBV18 and TRBJ2-7; TRBD2 agrees at 7 bases. V was clipped by 3 bases and J by 0 bases; unmatched bases: 8. The CDR3 has 16 residues. Germline V gives CDR1 KGHSH, CDR2 LQKENI. The CDR3 sequence is CASSPLAAVRSYEQYF. The CDR3 DNA is TGTGCCAGCTCACCCCTAGCGGCAGTCCGCTCCTACGAGCAGTACTTC.

The gene calls are TRBV7-9 and TRBJ1-1; D is possibly TRBD1 (5 bases). Trimming left V 5 bases short and J 4 bases short, with 17 bases between. The length of the CDR3 is 15 residues. Germline V lookup: CDR1 SEHNR, CDR2 FQNEAQ (reference sequence). DNA of the CDR3: TGTGCCAGCAGCCCCGGGGGAGGGCTGGGCACTGAAGCTTTCTTT. This translates into CASSPGGGLGTEAFF.

The chain uses TRBV5-4 and TRBJ1-1; unclear D gene. The CDR3 has 12 amino acids. The V gene lost 4 bases and the J gene lost 8 bases, with 12 bases spanning the gap. Germline-derived CDR1 and CDR2 are SGHNT and YYREEE (reference sequence). CDR3 nucleotide sequence: TGTGCCAGCAGCCTTCCCCGGGGAGAAGCTTTCTTT. It specifies CASSLPRGEAFF.

The chain uses TRBV4-1 and TRBJ1-4; the D is unclear. Trimming took 4 bases from V and 6 from J, leaving 12 bases between them. CDR3 length: 14 residues. Germline V lookup: CDR1 MGHRA, CDR2 YSYEKL. The CDR3 DNA reads TGCGCCAGCAGCCTTTGGGAGGGCGATGAAAAACTGTTTTTT. Translating gives CASSLWEGDEKLFF.

The chain combines TRBV5-1 with TRBJ2-1; perhaps TRBD2 as D (6 bases). Deletions cut 5 bases from V and 5 bases from J, with 20 bases between. This CDR3 contains 16 residues. Looked up from germline, CDR1 is SGHRS and CDR2 is YFSETQ. DNA for the CDR3: TGCGCCAGCAGGCGGGGTCGGGGTAGCGGTGACAATGAGCAGTTCTTC. Protein: CASRRGRGSGDNEQFF.

The chain links TRBV18 to TRBJ2-2, with D perhaps TRBD1 (6 bases). The V end lost 1 base, the J end lost 3 bases, and 6 bases lay between the germline ends. The CDR3 consists of 14 residues. Germline V CDR1 and CDR2: KGHSH, LQKENI. This chain's CDR3 is CASSPQGDTGELFF. The CDR3 DNA reads TGTGCCAGCTCACCACAGGGGGACACCGGGGAGCTGTTTTTT.

The chain combines TRBV28 with TRBJ2-7; tentative D call: TRBD2 (6 bases). The V gene lost 8 bases and the J gene lost 7 bases, with 21 bases spanning the gap. Germline CDR1 reads MDHEN; CDR2 reads SYDVKM. The CDR3 totals 14 residues. The CDR3, as DNA: TGTGCCAGCGGCCACGGATCCACGGGGAGGGAGCAGTACTTC. Protein: CASGHGSTGREQYF.

The J gene is TRBJ1-6, the V gene TRBV6-5; D is perhaps TRBD1 (5 bases). Trimming left V 6 bases short and J 6 bases short, with 12 bases between. From germline, CDR1 is MNHEY and CDR2 SVGAGI. The CDR3 spans 14 residues. The CDR3 DNA reads TGTGCCAGCAGCCCCGGGACTTTTAATTCACCCCTCCACTTT. Protein sequence: CASSPGTFNSPLHF.

The V call is TRBV7-9, the J call TRBJ2-7; 9 bases are shared with TRBD1. The length of the CDR3 is 14 residues. V was clipped by 3 bases and J by 2 bases; unmatched bases: 2. CDR1 and CDR2 from the germline V gene are SEHNR and FQNEAQ (reference sequence). The CDR3 nucleotides are TGTGCCAGCAGCTTCCGGGACAGGGCCTACGAGCAGTACTTC. Amino acids: CASSFRDRAYEQYF.

The chain joins TRBV14 to TRBJ1-1; D not resolved. The CDR3 spans 15 residues. Between the trimmed V and J ends, which lost 0 bases and 4 bases, there was a span of 12 bases. Germline CDR1 and CDR2: SGHDN and FVKESK. The CDR3 DNA reads as TGTGCCAGCAGCCAAGACGGGGTGAGGAGCACTGAAGCTTTCTTT. It yields the protein CASSQDGVRSTEAFF.

The chain carries TRBV19 and TRBJ2-7; TRBD1 aligns across 8 bases. Germline trimming cut 4 bases from V and 1 base from J; bases unmatched to any gene: 6. This CDR3 contains 15 residues. The germline gives CDR1 LNHDA, CDR2 SQIVND (reference sequence). The CDR3 sequence is CASSTWGQASYEQYF. CDR3 in DNA: TGTGCCAGTAGTACCTGGGGACAGGCGTCCTACGAGCAGTACTTC. The whole variable domain, remainder taken from reference TRBV19 and TRBJ2-7, is DGGITQSPKYLFRKEGQNVTLSCEQNLNHDAMYWYRQDPGQGLRLIYYSQIVNDFQKGDIAEGYSVSREKKESFPLTVTSAQKNPTAFYLCASSTWGQASYEQYFGPGTRLTVT.

This chain links TRBV7-8 with TRBJ2-3; TRBD2 aligns across 13 bases. Per germline, CDR1 SGHVS and CDR2 FQNEAQ. The V and J ends lost 5 bases and 4 bases, in that order; junction bases with no gene match: 6. The CDR3 is 16 residues long. This CDR3 reads CASSLRTSGSADTQYF. CDR3 in DNA: TGTGCCAGCAGCCTTCGGACTAGCGGGAGTGCAGATACGCAGTATTTT. Looking up the rest from reference TRBV7-8 and TRBJ2-3 gives the full variable domain: GAGVSQSPRYKVAKRGQDVALRCDPISGHVSLFWYQQALGQGPEFLTYFQNEAQLDKSGLPSDRFFAERPEGSVSTLKIQRTQQEDSAVYLCASSLRTSGSADTQYFGPGTRLTVL.

The CDR3 loop is CASSDSGGLTSYNEQFF. The CDR3 DNA reads as TGCGCCAGCAGCGACAGTGGGGGCCTCACCTCCTACAATGAGCAGTTCTTC. The chain has TRBV4-1 and TRBJ2-1; D perhaps matches TRBD1 (6 bases). The CDR3 is 17 amino acids. V was pared by 5 bases and J by 0 bases, with 17 bases between. CDR1 MGHRA and CDR2 YSYEKL come from the germline V gene.

In nucleotides, the CDR3 is TGCGCCAGCAGCCAAGGACAGGGGGCAAACGAGCAGTACTTC. Its protein product is CASSQGQGANEQYF. The chain has TRBV4-1 and TRBJ2-7, with 10 bases lining up with TRBD1. J gave up 5 bases and V 1 base, and 2 bases lay outside the gene matches. The CDR3 is 14 residues long. CDR1 and CDR2 from the germline V gene are MGHRA and YSYEKL.

V and J are TRBV2 and TRBJ2-5; 8 bases line up with TRBD2. In germline, CDR1 is SNHLY, CDR2 FYNNEI. The CDR3 extends over 17 amino acids. Trimming cost V 2 bases and J 3 bases; bases outside gene matches: 11. In DNA form, the CDR3 reads TGTGCCAGCAGTGAACCTGCCGGACTAGCTGCCGAAGAGACCCAGTACTTC. Its protein is CASSEPAGLAAEETQYF.

This chain connects TRBV9 to TRBJ2-1; TRBD2 agrees at 14 bases. Germline V lookup: CDR1 SGDLS, CDR2 YYNGEE. The CDR3 covers 13 residues. Trimming removed 3 bases from V and 15 bases from J; junction bases left unmatched: 5. CDR3 amino acids: CASSDGTSGRLFF. CDR3 in DNA: TGTGCCAGCAGCGACGGGACTAGCGGGAGACTGTTCTTC.